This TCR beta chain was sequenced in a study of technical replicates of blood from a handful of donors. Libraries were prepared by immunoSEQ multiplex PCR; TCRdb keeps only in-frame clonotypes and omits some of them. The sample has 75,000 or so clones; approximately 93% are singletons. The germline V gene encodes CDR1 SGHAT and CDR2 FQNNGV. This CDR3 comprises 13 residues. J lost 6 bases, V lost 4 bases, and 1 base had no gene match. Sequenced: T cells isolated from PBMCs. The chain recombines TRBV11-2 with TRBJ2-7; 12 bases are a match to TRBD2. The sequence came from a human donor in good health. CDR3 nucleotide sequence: TGTGCCAGCAGCTCGGGACTAGCGGGCGAGCAGTACTTC. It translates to CASSSGLAGEQYF.